Below are 30 T cell receptor beta chains sequenced from a single sample in a study of shared clonotypes between healthy human individuals. The table came from immunoSEQ multiplex PCR; TCRdb's copy has only in-frame clones and leaves some out. The sample carries 2 million to 3 million clones, over 85% recorded once. Sequencing input: naive CD4+ T cells from PBMCs. Subset defined: CD45RA+ positively selected. These receptors were obtained from a man aged 18 to 30 in good health. Some clones in this sample may be carry-over from other donors' samples.

This sequence joins TRBV10-1 and TRBJ2-1; TRBD2 might be the D (7 bases). Germline loops: CDR1 WNHNN, CDR2 SYGVQD (reference sequence). With 8 bases removed from V and 9 bases from J, the gap between germline ends came to 17 bases. CDR3 length: 13 residues. CDR3 in amino acids: CASRGGGSSEQFF. The CDR3 nucleotides read TGCGCCAGCCGAGGGGGGGGTTCGAGTGAGCAGTTCTTC.

The rearrangement uses TRBV5-1 and TRBJ2-3; 12 bases align to TRBD2. The CDR3 has 14 residues. The germline gives CDR1 SGHRS, CDR2 YFSETQ. The V segment lost 7 bases and the J segment 5 bases; nucleotides outside the gene matches: 5. In DNA, the CDR3 is TGCGCCAGCCGAAAACTAGCGGGGGGAGATACGCAGTATTTT. This encodes CASRKLAGGDTQYF.

The rearrangement uses TRBV4-2 and TRBJ2-5; TRBD2 matches 8 bases. The CDR3 has 16 residues. From germline, CDR1 is LGHNA and CDR2 YNFKEQ. V shed 3 bases and J 0 bases; nucleotides not matched to a gene: 6. This CDR3 is CASSQPGGNNQETQYF. For the CDR3, the DNA is TGTGCCAGCAGCCAGCCGGGAGGGAACAACCAAGAGACCCAGTACTTC.

J is TRBJ1-5 and V is TRBV28, with D possibly being TRBD1 (5 bases). This CDR3 is 15 amino acids long. The V gene's germline CDR1 is MDHEN and CDR2 SYDVKM. V was trimmed by 10 bases and J by 1 base, leaving 17 bases between them. CDR3 coding DNA: TGTGCCACCAAACTGGGGGGGGAAAGCAATCAGCCCCAGCATTTT. This translates into CATKLGGESNQPQHF. The complete variable domain, with remaining parts taken from reference TRBV28 and TRBJ1-5, reads DVKVTQSSRYLVKRTGEKVFLECVQDMDHENMFWYRQDPGLGLRLIYFSYDVKMKEKGDIPEGYSVSREKKERFSLILESASTNQTSMYLCATKLGGESNQPQHFGDGTRLSIL.

The chain joins TRBV28 to TRBJ1-2; a possible D gene is TRBD1 (5 bases). From germline, CDR1 is MDHEN and CDR2 SYDVKM. The CDR3 extends over 15 amino acids. V was pared by 3 bases and J by 2 bases, with 13 bases between. This chain's CDR3 is CASSFWGGPNYGYTF. CDR3 in DNA: TGTGCCAGCAGTTTTTGGGGGGGACCAAACTATGGCTACACCTTC.

This chain links TRBV30 with TRBJ2-1; the D is unclear. CDR1 is GTSNPN, CDR2 SVGIG, per germline (reference sequence). CDR3 length equals 13 residues. The V gene lost 2 bases and the J gene lost 5 bases, with 10 bases spanning the gap. In DNA form, the CDR3 reads TGTGCCTGGAGTATAGGCGCCGACAATGAGCAGTTCTTC. Translating it yields CAWSIGADNEQFF.

The chain joins TRBV5-1 to TRBJ2-3; 7 bases agree with TRBD1. V shed 4 bases and J 2 bases; nucleotides not matched to a gene: 10. Germline loops: CDR1 SGHRS, CDR2 YFSETQ. This CDR3 has 16 residues. The CDR3: CASSPVGDSFTDTQYF. The CDR3 nucleotides read TGCGCCAGCAGCCCCGTAGGGGACAGTTTCACAGATACGCAGTATTTT.

This chain uses TRBV7-3 with TRBJ2-5, with TRBD2 identical over 7 bases. There are 15 residues in the CDR3. With V trimmed by 0 bases and J by 4 bases, 5 bases remained unmatched. Germline loops: CDR1 SGHTA, CDR2 FQGTGA. CDR3 DNA: TGTGCCAGCAGCTTAACGGGAGGGTTCCCAGAGACCCAGTACTTC. Protein: CASSLTGGFPETQYF.

A note on this clone: The same CDR3 also results from other DNA sequences found in this sample. The rearrangement joins TRBV5-1 to TRBJ1-2; D is possibly TRBD1 (6 bases). CDR3 length: 14 residues. Germline-derived CDR1 and CDR2 are SGHRS and YFSETQ. Trimming stripped 2 bases from V and 3 bases from J, with 11 bases between. Here the CDR3 reads CASSLARGDYGYTF. The CDR3 coding sequence is TGCGCCAGCAGCTTAGCCAGGGGCGACTATGGCTACACCTTC. The whole variable domain, filled in from reference TRBV5-1 and TRBJ1-2, reads KAGVTQTPRYLIKTRGQQVTLSCSPISGHRSVSWYQQTPGQGLQFLFEYFSETQRNKGNFPGRFSGRQFSNSRSEMNVSTLELGDSALYLCASSLARGDYGYTFGSGTRLTVV.

This clone was recorded only once. The gene calls are TRBV9 and TRBJ1-5; TRBD1 matches 7 bases. This CDR3 region has 15 residues. The V gene's germline CDR1 is SGDLS and CDR2 YYNGEE. V shed 0 bases, J shed 3 bases, and the junction held 3 bases outside the gene matches. The CDR3 here is CASSVEGGFNQPQHF. The DNA of the CDR3 is TGTGCCAGCAGCGTAGAAGGGGGCTTCAATCAGCCCCAGCATTTT.

In DNA, the CDR3 is TGTGCCAGCAGCCGGACTTCTTCGTTCTACGAGCAGTACTTC. It codes for CASSRTSSFYEQYF. The J gene is TRBJ2-7, the V gene TRBV11-2; D may be TRBD2 (5 bases). The germline V and J ends were trimmed by 5 bases and 3 bases, with 14 bases remaining between them. Germline CDR1 is SGHAT and CDR2 is FQNNGV. The CDR3 runs 14 residues.

The chain employs TRBV27 and TRBJ2-2; 9 bases map to TRBD2. Per germline, CDR1 MNHEY and CDR2 SMNVEV (reference sequence). The J segment lost 8 bases and the V segment lost 3 bases, leaving 13 bases of the junction unmatched. This CDR3 spans 17 amino acids. CDR3 sequence (DNA): TGTGCCAGCAGTTTCCCTCGGGTAGCGGGAGTCCCTGGGGAGCTGTTTTTT. Protein product: CASSFPRVAGVPGELFF.

The chain carries TRBV10-1 and TRBJ1-5; D remains ambiguous. Germline V gene lookup returns CDR1 WNHNN and CDR2 SYGVQD (reference sequence). This CDR3 spans 16 amino acids. With 2 bases removed from V and 4 bases from J, the gap between germline ends came to 15 bases. The CDR3 spells CASSEPVGHRNQPQHF. The CDR3 DNA reads TGCGCCAGCAGTGAGCCCGTCGGGCATAGAAATCAGCCCCAGCATTTT.

The chain recombines TRBV14 with TRBJ2-1; D ambiguous. Trimming stripped 4 bases from V and 3 bases from J, with 10 bases between. Per the germline V gene, CDR1 is SGHDN and CDR2 is FVKESK. This CDR3 region has 14 residues. CDR3 sequence (DNA): TGTGCCAGCAGCCCTTTGGGCTTCTACAATGAGCAGTTCTTC. Encoded protein: CASSPLGFYNEQFF. Full variable domain (rest looked up from reference TRBV14 and TRBJ2-1): EAGVTQFPSHSVIEKGQTVTLRCDPISGHDNLYWYRRVMGKEIKFLLHFVKESKQDESGMPNNRFLAERTGGTYSTLKVQPAELEDSGVYFCASSPLGFYNEQFFGPGTRLTVL.

The chain has TRBV5-4 and TRBJ2-6; no firm D call. V lost 4 bases to trimming and J lost 0 bases, with 8 bases between them. This CDR3 has 15 residues. From germline, CDR1 is SGHNT and CDR2 YYREEE (reference sequence). CDR3 nucleotides: TGTGCCAGCAGCCTCGGATACTCTGGGGCCAACGTCCTGACTTTC. Its translation is CASSLGYSGANVLTF.

The V call is TRBV5-8, the J call TRBJ2-1; 7 nucleotides line up with TRBD1. CDR3 length: 15 residues. Unmatched junction bases numbered 5, after V lost 1 base and J lost 4 bases. The germline CDR1 and CDR2 sequences are SGHTS and YDEGEE. The DNA for the CDR3 is TGTGCCAGCAGCTTGAGGACAGGAGTATACAATGAGCAGTTCTTC. This codes for CASSLRTGVYNEQFF. Full variable domain (rest looked up from reference TRBV5-8 and TRBJ2-1): EAGVTQSPTHLIKTRGQQATLRCSPISGHTSVYWYQQALGLGLQFLLWYDEGEERNRGNFPPRFSGRQFPNYSSELNVNALELEDSALYLCASSLRTGVYNEQFFGPGTRLTVL.

CDR3 sequence: CASSSQSYEQYF. The CDR3 DNA is TGTGCCAGCAGTTCCCAGTCCTACGAGCAGTACTTC. The V gene is TRBV28, the J gene TRBJ2-7; D uncertain. The CDR3 length is 12 residues. The V end lost 4 bases, the J end lost 1 base, and 5 bases lay between the germline ends. Germline V gene sequence: CDR1 MDHEN, CDR2 SYDVKM.

The rearrangement uses TRBV7-6 and TRBJ2-2; TRBD2 matches at 13 bases. The V gene end was trimmed by 5 bases and the J gene end by 4 bases; junction bases not matched to a gene: 10. Germline assignment: CDR1 SGHVS and CDR2 FNYEAQ. The CDR3 consists of 18 residues. The chain's CDR3 is CASSPRTSGRAVTGELFF. The CDR3 DNA reads TGTGCCAGCAGCCCAAGGACTAGCGGGAGAGCGGTCACCGGGGAGCTGTTTTTT.

The chain couples TRBV11-2 to TRBJ2-7; 11 nucleotides line up with TRBD1. This CDR3 is 15 amino acids long. Per the germline V gene, CDR1 is SGHAT and CDR2 is FQNNGV. With V trimmed by 5 bases and J by 6 bases, 9 bases remained unmatched. In DNA, the CDR3 is TGTGCCAGCAGCCGCTTGGACAGGGGGCAAGGCGAGCAGTACTTC. It codes for CASSRLDRGQGEQYF.

The V gene is TRBV21-1, the J gene TRBJ2-3; TRBD2 is the table's D call, not checked against the DNA. TRBV21-1 is given as a pseudogene. The CDR3 covers 18 residues. The CDR3 nucleotides read TGTGCCAGCAGCAGCCAAGGGGTGACTAGCGGGTCGGGAGATACGCAGTATTTT. It specifies CASSSQGVTSGSGDTQYF.

The chain couples TRBV27 to TRBJ2-1, with 12 bases aligning to TRBD2. Losses at the gene ends were 5 bases for V and 10 bases for J; bases not matched to a gene: 6. The CDR3 has 14 amino acids. Germline CDR1 MNHEY, CDR2 SMNVEV (reference sequence). The CDR3 DNA reads as TGTGCCAGCAGTCGACTAGCGGGAGATGGGGAGCAGTTCTTC. This encodes CASSRLAGDGEQFF.

This clone has just a few counts. Other DNA sequences of this sample code for an identical CDR3. V and J are TRBV7-8 and TRBJ1-5, with unresolved D. Germline CDR1 is SGHVS and CDR2 is FQNEAQ. The V end lost 1 base, the J end lost 2 bases, and 9 bases lay between the germline ends. The CDR3 has 15 residues. CDR3 sequence (DNA): TGTGCCAGCAGCTTAGACCTGAGGGGCAATCAGCCCCAGCATTTT. Protein: CASSLDLRGNQPQHF.

The chain recombines TRBV5-1 with TRBJ2-1, with 10 bases lining up with TRBD2. V lost 2 bases to trimming and J lost 7 bases; unmatched junction nucleotides: 9. The germline V gene has CDR1 SGHRS and CDR2 YFSETQ. The CDR3 loop spans 16 amino acids. CDR3 coding DNA: TGCGCCAGCAGCTTTATAGCGGGAGGAGGGTGGAATGAGCAGTTCTTC. As protein: CASSFIAGGGWNEQFF.

J is TRBJ1-5 and V is TRBV4-2; maybe TRBD1 (5 bases). The CDR3 consists of 16 residues. Trimming stripped 0 bases from V and 2 bases from J, with 11 bases between. CDR1 is LGHNA, CDR2 YNFKEQ, per germline. The CDR3, as DNA: TGTGCCAGCAGCCAAGAATGGGGGGTAGGCAATCAGCCCCAGCATTTT. The encoded protein is CASSQEWGVGNQPQHF.

The V call is TRBV27, the J call TRBJ1-5; D unclear. The CDR3 has 14 amino acids. Germline loops: CDR1 MNHEY, CDR2 SMNVEV (reference sequence). V lost 1 base, J lost 9 bases, and 13 bases lay in between. CDR3 coding DNA: TGTGCCAGCAGTTTATTCGTCGGGCGCTCGCCCCAGCATTTT. Translated, it gives CASSLFVGRSPQHF.

The chain uses TRBV5-1 and TRBJ2-3, with D possibly being TRBD2 (5 bases). CDR3 length: 11 residues. V was pared by 4 bases and J by 11 bases, with 11 bases between. Germline CDR1 SGHRS, CDR2 YFSETQ. This CDR3 reads CASSSTGEQYF. The CDR3 coding sequence is TGCGCCAGCAGCAGCACCGGGGAGCAGTATTTT.

The V gene is TRBV6-5, the J gene TRBJ2-3, with TRBD2 identical over 7 bases. The CDR3 length is 14 residues. The V segment lost 9 bases and the J segment 1 base; nucleotides outside the gene matches: 7. The germline gives CDR1 MNHEY, CDR2 SVGAGI. This CDR3 reads CASALAGRTDTQYF. The CDR3 DNA reads as TGTGCCAGTGCCTTAGCGGGTCGCACAGATACGCAGTATTTT.

CDR3 loop: CASSVGEGDRRETQYF. The CDR3 nucleotides are TGTGCCAGCAGCGTAGGAGAGGGGGACAGGCGGGAGACCCAGTACTTC. The V and J genes are TRBV9 and TRBJ2-5, with 8 bases aligning to TRBD1. Trimming took 0 bases from V and 5 from J; bases not matched to a gene: 9. This CDR3 contains 16 residues. From germline, CDR1 is SGDLS and CDR2 YYNGEE.

The chain links TRBV11-2 to TRBJ1-4; D remains ambiguous. Trimming pared 0 bases from V and 7 bases from J, leaving 3 bases between. The V gene's germline CDR1 is SGHAT and CDR2 FQNNGV. This CDR3 region has 12 residues. For the CDR3, the DNA is TGTGCCAGCAGCTTAGACCTTGAAAAACTGTTTTTT. Residues: CASSLDLEKLFF.

This chain uses TRBV28 with TRBJ1-4; perhaps TRBD1 as D (6 bases). The CDR3 runs 16 residues. With 5 bases removed from V and 3 bases from J, the gap between germline ends came to 16 bases. The germline V gene encodes CDR1 MDHEN and CDR2 SYDVKM. In DNA form, the CDR3 reads TGTGCCAGCAGTATAGTGGGGAAGGGGGCTAATGAAAAACTGTTTTTT. Translation: CASSIVGKGANEKLFF.